The sequence of this TCR beta chain was determined in a study of cytomegalovirus exposure and HLA in healthy donors. Study-level points and caveats: Listed as cytomegalovirus-associated were over 150 TCR beta chains. Earlier analysis looked at TCR beta V segments, and most were productive about 87% or about 30% of the time. Later on, an analysis found that several of the most significant clusters appeared to be linked to common viral pathogens, which included parvovirus B19.

PCR used 60 Vbeta primers and 13 Jbeta primers. Sequencing was performed with immunoSEQ multiplex PCR; in TCRdb, only in-frame clones are kept and a portion is missing. The data contain around 140,000 clones, 75% to 85% of them singletons. Healthy donors of bone marrow made up the group. Per germline, CDR1 SGHNT and CDR2 YYREEE (reference sequence). The CDR3 covers 15 residues. Concerning this clone: Its antigen is not known. One junction end does not reproduce the germline sequence, and a read error may be involved. The same CDR3 can be traced to other DNA sequences in this sample.

Sequenced material: PBMCs. The gene calls are TRBV5-4 and TRBJ1-6; 7 positions agree with TRBD1. The sequence was obtained from a woman under 30 in good health and CMV-seropositive. The CDR3 reads CASSFDRAHNSPLHF. Written as DNA, the CDR3 is TGTGCCAGCAGCTTCGACAGGGCGCATAATTCACCCCTCCACTTC.